This T cell receptor (beta chain) was sequenced for a study of cytomegalovirus exposure and HLA in healthy donors. This clone was found a few times. Primers for the PCR totalled 60 Vbeta and 13 Jbeta. Sequencing was performed with immunoSEQ multiplex PCR; in TCRdb, only in-frame clones are kept and a portion is missing. Of over 100,000 clones detected, just under 80% appear once; the ten largest clones hold approximately 1%. Sequenced: PBMCs. This TCR came from a male donor in good health and CMV-seronegative.

CDR3 residues: CASSLGSVYEQYF. The CDR3 nucleotides read TGTGCCAGCAGCTTAGGTTCAGTCTACGAGCAGTACTTC. The genes are TRBV13 and TRBJ2-7; no reliable D call. Per the germline V gene, CDR1 is PRHDT and CDR2 is FYEKMQ (reference sequence). This CDR3 spans 13 amino acids. Between the trimmed V and J ends, which lost 0 bases and 3 bases, there was a span of 6 bases. The full variable domain, its missing parts supplied by reference TRBV13 and TRBJ2-7, is AAGVIQSPRHLIKEKRETATLKCYPIPRHDTVYWYQQGPGQDPQFLISFYEKMQSDKGSIPDRFSAQQFSDYHSELNMSSLELGDSALYFCASSLGSVYEQYFGPGTRLTVT.